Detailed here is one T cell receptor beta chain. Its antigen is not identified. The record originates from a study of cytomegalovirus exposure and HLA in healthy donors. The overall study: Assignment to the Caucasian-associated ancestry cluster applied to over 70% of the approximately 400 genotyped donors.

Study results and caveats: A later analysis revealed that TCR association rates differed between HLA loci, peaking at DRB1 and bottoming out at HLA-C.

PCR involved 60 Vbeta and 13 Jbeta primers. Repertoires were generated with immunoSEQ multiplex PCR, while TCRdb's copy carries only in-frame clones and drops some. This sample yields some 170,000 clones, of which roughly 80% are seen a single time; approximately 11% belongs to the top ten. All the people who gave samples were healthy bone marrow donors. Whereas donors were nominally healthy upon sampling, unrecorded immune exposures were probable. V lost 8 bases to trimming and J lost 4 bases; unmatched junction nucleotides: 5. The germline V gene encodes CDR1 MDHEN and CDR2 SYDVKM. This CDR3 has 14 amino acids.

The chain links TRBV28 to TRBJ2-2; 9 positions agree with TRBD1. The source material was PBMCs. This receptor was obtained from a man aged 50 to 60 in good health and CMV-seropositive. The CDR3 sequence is CASGVTGGTGELFF. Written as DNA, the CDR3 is TGTGCCAGCGGGGTGACAGGGGGCACCGGGGAGCTGTTTTTT.